The clone carrying this TCR beta chain was picked up a small number of times. RNA was extracted from bulk tissue without any cell sorting. TCRbeta libraries were built with three rounds of nested PCR, modified from ARM-PCR. One entry per CDR3 protein results from TCRdb running MiXCR on the multiplex PCR reads. The sample holds roughly 81,000 distinct CDR3 sequences, around two thirds seen once. CDR3 length equals 21 residues. From germline, CDR1 is DFQATT and CDR2 SNEGSKA (reference sequence). With V trimmed by 2 bases and J by 1 base, 20 bases remained unmatched. The data originate from a study of tumor and adjacent non-tumor tissue in lung cancer. Across the whole study: There were around 11 adenocarcinoma, a couple of squamous cell carcinoma and 1 small cell lung cancer cases.

Input material: lung tumor tissue. The receptor was derived from a man between 65 and 85 years old with non-small cell lung cancer. The rearrangement uses TRBV20-1 and TRBJ2-5, with 12 bases lining up with TRBD2. CDR3 protein: CSARPLAGGRVGRTSQETQYF. The CDR3 coding sequence is TGCAGTGCTAGACCGCTAGCGGGAGGGCGCGTGGGACGTACGAGCCAAGAGACCCAGTACTTC.